Sequencing of this T cell receptor beta chain was carried out in a study of CD8 T cells in ankylosing spondylitis. Findings of the study overall: There were earlier reports of some motif variants in reactive arthritis synovial fluid and blood. It was reported that disease-linked clones were significantly enriched in matched ankylosing spondylitis synovial fluid. Disease-associated clones were CD8+ and fairly uncommon in peripheral blood. Roughly eight highly homologous variants made up a TCR beta motif that seemed to typify ankylosing spondylitis blood.

As to this clonotype: No antigen is known for it.

The V and J ends lost 3 bases and 2 bases respectively, with 14 bases between them. The CDR3 totals 15 residues. Germline lookup yields CDR1 KGHSH and CDR2 LQKENI. Making use of molecular barcodes, quantitative 5'-RACE generated TCR beta libraries. TCRdb analysed the 5' RACE reads with MiXCR anew, one entry per CDR3 protein. The data show about 800,000 distinct CDR3 sequences, 12% seen once. This clonotype was obtained from a male donor with ankylosing spondylitis. The V gene is TRBV18, the J gene TRBJ2-7; D ambiguous. Sequencing was carried out using blood, either unsorted or a sorted T cell fraction (not recorded which). The CDR3: CASSPSGRWTYEQYF. The CDR3 nucleotides read TGTGCCAGCTCACCCTCTGGACGCTGGACCTACGAGCAGTACTTC.